This entry lists 31 T cell receptor beta chains sequenced from one sample in a study of T cell repertoires in cytomegalovirus infection. One entry per CDR3 protein results from TCRdb running MiXCR on the reads. Of under 250,000 distinct CDR3 sequences in the sample, about 7% were seen once. Sequencing was done on a sample of PBMCs. These receptors were taken from a human donor in good health (CMV status not recorded). Some clones in this sample may be carry-over from other donors' samples.

The sample holds many counts of this clonotype. The J gene is TRBJ2-7, the V gene TRBV19; 11 nucleotides agree with TRBD1. J was trimmed by 3 bases and V by 7 bases; bases with no gene match: 5. The CDR3 sequence is 14 residues long. CDR1 is LNHDA and CDR2 is SQIVND in the germline V gene (reference sequence). This CDR3 reads CASMTGTGGYEQYF. DNA of the CDR3: TGTGCCAGTATGACCGGGACAGGGGGCTACGAGCAGTACTTC.

This clonotype has at least ten counts. This chain uses TRBV5-1 with TRBJ1-2, with D possibly being TRBD1 (5 bases). The length of the CDR3 is 14 residues. V shed 3 bases and J shed 8 bases, with 17 bases lying between them. From germline, CDR1 is SGHRS and CDR2 YFSETQ. CDR3 sequence: CASSSGPTEGGYTF. The CDR3 DNA reads as TGCGCCAGCAGCTCGGGACCGACCGAGGGAGGCTACACCTTC.

This clonotype occurred many times. The V call is TRBV20-1, the J call TRBJ1-4; D is perhaps TRBD1 (6 bases). The germline V gene encodes CDR1 DFQATT and CDR2 SNEGSKA (reference sequence). V was clipped by 3 bases and J by 7 bases, with 15 bases between them. This CDR3 has 14 amino acids. CDR3 DNA: TGCAGTGCTAGTAGCACAGGGTGGAGTGAAAAACTGTTTTTT. Its translation: CSASSTGWSEKLFF.

This clonotype has at least ten counts. V gene TRBV12-3 or TRBV12-4 combines with J gene TRBJ2-2; D assignment may be TRBD1 or TRBD2 (5 bases each). Trimming pared 3 bases from V and 4 bases from J, leaving 6 bases between. This CDR3 comprises 13 residues. The CDR3 loop is CASSFGATGELFF. CDR3 sequence (DNA): TGTGCCAGCAGTTTCGGGGCCACCGGGGAGCTGTTTTTT.

This clonotype was counted only a few times. V gene TRBV12-3 or TRBV12-4 combines with J gene TRBJ1-5, with D possibly matching TRBD1 (5 bases). The CDR3 runs 12 residues. With 3 bases removed from V and 10 bases from J, the gap between germline ends came to 10 bases. The CDR3 sequence: CASSLGTQPQHF. Here the CDR3 DNA reads TGTGCCAGCAGTTTGGGGACTCAACCCCAGCATTTT.

The table lists this clonotype with many counts. The chain employs TRBV6-2 or TRBV6-3 and TRBJ1-5; possibly TRBD1 for D (5 bases). V was trimmed by 2 bases and J by 7 bases, leaving 21 bases between them. Germline assignment: CDR1 MNHEY and CDR2 SVGEGT. The CDR3 loop spans 17 amino acids. CDR3 sequence (DNA): TGTGCCAGCAGTTACCCAAGGAAGGGGCTGAGTATCCAGCCCCAGCATTTT. Amino acid sequence: CASSYPRKGLSIQPQHF.

There are many counts of this clonotype. V is TRBV14 and J is TRBJ2-1, with 9 nucleotides matching TRBD1. The CDR3 contains 16 residues. CDR1 and CDR2 from the germline V gene are SGHDN and FVKESK. Trimming cost V 0 bases and J 4 bases; bases outside gene matches: 4. The CDR3 bases are TGTGCCAGCAGCCAAGACCGGGACAGGGCGTACAATGAGCAGTTCTTC. As protein: CASSQDRDRAYNEQFF.

Only a few counts were recorded for this clonotype. The chain is built from TRBV20-1 and TRBJ1-2; 7 bases match TRBD1. CDR1 and CDR2 (germline): DFQATT, SNEGSKA (reference sequence). This CDR3 comprises 14 residues. Trimming took 0 bases from V and 8 from J; bases not matched to a gene: 9. The CDR3 nucleotides are TGCAGTGCTAGAGATGGGCAGGGGGTTGGAGGCTACACCTTC. Amino acid sequence: CSARDGQGVGGYTF.

This clonotype showed up many times. The chain carries TRBV2 and TRBJ2-2, with no clear D. Trimming removed 3 bases at V and 9 bases at J, with 17 bases between. The CDR3 totals 15 residues. Per the germline V gene, CDR1 is SNHLY and CDR2 is FYNNEI. The CDR3: CASSDRVLDRRELFF. CDR3 in DNA: TGTGCCAGCAGTGATCGGGTATTGGATCGAAGGGAGCTGTTTTTT.

This clonotype was seen a handful of times. The gene calls are TRBV29-1 and TRBJ1-4; 9 bases agree with TRBD1. V lost 6 bases and J lost 8; bases outside the gene matches: 7. This CDR3 is 13 amino acids long. CDR1 is SQVTM, CDR2 ANQGSEA, per germline. CDR3 loop: CSVQGQGYEKLFF. CDR3 in DNA: TGCAGCGTCCAGGGACAGGGATACGAAAAACTGTTTTTT.

In this sample, this clonotype turned up many times. The V and J genes are TRBV6-5 and TRBJ1-4; D perhaps matches TRBD1 (5 bases). There are 17 residues in the CDR3. The V gene lost 0 bases and the J gene lost 5 bases, with 16 bases spanning the gap. In germline, CDR1 is MNHEY, CDR2 SVGAGI. Written as DNA, the CDR3 is TGTGCCAGCAGTTACTCGATAGTCGGGACTGGGAATGAAAAACTGTTTTTT. Protein: CASSYSIVGTGNEKLFF.

This clonotype was seen ten or more times. V gene TRBV7-9 combines with J gene TRBJ1-1, with 7 bases identical to TRBD1. Germline trimming cut 1 base from V and 1 base from J; bases unmatched to any gene: 6. The CDR3 covers 16 residues. Germline loops: CDR1 SEHNR, CDR2 FQNEAQ (reference sequence). The chain's CDR3 is CASSLELAGGNTEAFF. In DNA form, the CDR3 reads TGTGCCAGCAGCTTAGAACTGGCAGGGGGGAACACTGAAGCTTTCTTT.

The sample holds many counts of this clonotype. This chain links TRBV28 with TRBJ1-1; 7 bases map to TRBD1. The trim removed 5 bases at V and 0 bases at J, leaving 6 bases unmatched. The CDR3 spans 15 residues. Germline V CDR1 and CDR2: MDHEN, SYDVKM. CDR3 DNA: TGTGCCAGCAGTACCTGGGACAGCATGAACACTGAAGCTTTCTTT. Amino acid sequence: CASSTWDSMNTEAFF.

This clonotype was seen once. The gene calls are TRBV29-1 and TRBJ1-1, with D tentatively TRBD1 (5 bases). Germline-derived CDR1 and CDR2 are SQVTM and ANQGSEA. The CDR3 contains 12 residues. Between the trimmed V and J ends, which lost 7 bases and 5 bases, there was a span of 14 bases. The CDR3 loop is CSAAWGRTEAFF. CDR3 coding DNA: TGCAGCGCCGCGTGGGGGAGAACTGAAGCTTTCTTT.

With regard to this clonotype: Relative to the germline gene, one junction end is altered; a read error may explain this. The gene calls are TRBV6-1 and TRBJ1-5; the match to TRBD1 covers 9 bases. The CDR3 runs to 15 residues. Germline V gene data show CDR1 as MNHNS and CDR2 as SASEGT. This chain's CDR3 is CTSSQGQGQNQPQPF. CDR3 DNA sequence: TGTACCAGCAGTCAGGGACAGGGTCAGAATCAGCCCCAGCCTTTT.

This clonotype has a count of ten or more. The J gene is TRBJ2-2, the V gene TRBV7-2; TRBD1 agrees at 8 bases. From germline, CDR1 is SGHTA and CDR2 FQGNSA. The J segment lost 6 bases and the V segment lost 5 bases, leaving 8 bases of the junction unmatched. The CDR3 is made up of 15 amino acids. The CDR3 protein is CASSDRTGKPGELFF. The CDR3, as DNA: TGTGCCAGCAGCGATCGGACAGGGAAACCCGGGGAGCTGTTTTTT.

The genes are TRBV14 and TRBJ2-7; 8 bases match TRBD2. The J segment lost 6 bases and the V segment lost 4 bases, leaving 8 bases of the junction unmatched. This CDR3 is built from 14 residues. From germline, CDR1 is SGHDN and CDR2 FVKESK. The CDR3 reads CASSLLRGGAEQYF. CDR3 nucleotides: TGTGCCAGCAGCCTACTCCGGGGGGGAGCCGAGCAGTACTTC. The whole variable domain, remainder taken from reference TRBV14 and TRBJ2-7, is EAGVTQFPSHSVIEKGQTVTLRCDPISGHDNLYWYRRVMGKEIKFLLHFVKESKQDESGMPNNRFLAERTGGTYSTLKVQPAELEDSGVYFCASSLLRGGAEQYFGPGTRLTVT.

The table lists this clonotype with many counts. This chain uses TRBV7-3 with TRBJ2-1; 9 bases align to TRBD2. J gave up 8 bases and V 5 bases, and 1 base lay outside the gene matches. CDR3 size: 12 residues. Germline CDR1 reads SGHTA; CDR2 reads FQGTGA. CDR3 DNA: TGTGCCAGCAGCGCGGGGGGGTATGAGCAGTTCTTC. Protein sequence: CASSAGGYEQFF.

This clonotype appeared many times. The V call is TRBV27, the J call TRBJ1-2, with unresolved D. Trimming took off 3 bases at V and 0 bases at J, with 11 bases between the two ends. The CDR3 has 15 amino acids. The germline gives CDR1 MNHEY, CDR2 SMNVEV (reference sequence). Written as DNA, the CDR3 is TGTGCCAGCAGTTTTCGTCAGATTACTAACTATGGCTACACCTTC. Translation: CASSFRQITNYGYTF.

There are many counts of this clonotype. This sequence joins TRBV6-4 and TRBJ2-1, with 10 bases fitting TRBD2. The V gene end was trimmed by 0 bases and the J gene end by 6 bases; junction bases not matched to a gene: 5. Germline CDR1 is MRHNA and CDR2 is SNTAGT. CDR3 size: 16 residues. The CDR3 nucleotides are TGTGCCAGCAGTGACTCGGGAGCGGGGGGGCCCAATGAGCAGTTCTTC. This encodes CASSDSGAGGPNEQFF.

This clonotype showed up just a few times. At one of its ends the junction is not consistent with the germline gene, which may arise from a read error. The chain joins TRBV29-1 to TRBJ2-3; D not certain. This CDR3 is built from 12 residues. Germline assignment: CDR1 SQVTM and CDR2 ANQGSEA. CDR3 sequence: CSVVGLTDTQYF. DNA for the CDR3: TGCAGTGTTGTAGGTCTCACAGATACGCAGTATTTT.

This clonotype was detected many times. This chain uses TRBV2 with TRBJ1-5; D call uncertain. The CDR3 has 13 amino acids. V was pared by 6 bases and J by 0 bases, with 6 bases between. The germline V gene has CDR1 SNHLY and CDR2 FYNNEI. CDR3 coding DNA: TGTGCCAGCAGCGATAATAGCAATCAGCCCCAGCATTTT. This sequence encodes CASSDNSNQPQHF.

There are many counts of this clonotype. This sequence joins TRBV20-1 and TRBJ1-1, with D unresolved. Deletions cut 0 bases from V and 0 bases from J, with 8 bases between. The CDR3 runs to 14 residues. Per the germline V gene, CDR1 is DFQATT and CDR2 is SNEGSKA (reference sequence). CDR3 loop: CSARDRRVNTEAFF. The DNA of the CDR3 is TGCAGTGCTAGAGATCGACGGGTGAACACTGAAGCTTTCTTT.

This clonotype appeared many times. The V and J genes are TRBV6-2 or TRBV6-3 and TRBJ2-7; TRBD2 matches at 12 bases. The length of the CDR3 is 13 residues. The germline V gene has CDR1 MNHEY and CDR2 SVGEGT. V was pared by 11 bases and J by 2 bases, with 4 bases of the junction left unmatched. CDR3 amino acids: CAGRLAGAYEQYF. CDR3 sequence (DNA): TGTGCCGGCCGACTAGCGGGGGCCTACGAGCAGTACTTC.

This clonotype was counted at least ten times. This rearrangement joins TRBV11-2 to TRBJ1-4, with a weak D call TRBD1 (5 bases). CDR3 length: 15 amino acids. V shed 8 bases and J shed 3 bases, with 16 bases lying between them. CDR1 and CDR2 (germline): SGHAT, FQNNGV. CDR3 amino acids: CASSIGGSANEKLFF. The CDR3 DNA reads as TGTGCCAGCTCTATCGGGGGGTCGGCTAATGAAAAACTGTTTTTT.

This clonotype was observed many times. The chain joins TRBV4-3 to TRBJ1-2; 7 bases line up with TRBD1. Germline CDR1 reads LGHNA; CDR2 reads YSLEER. J gave up 5 bases and V 3 bases, and 15 bases lay outside the gene matches. This CDR3 is 17 amino acids long. For the CDR3, the DNA is TGCGCCAGCAGCCATGGACTCAAAACAGGGGACTCTTATGGCTACACCTTC. Protein product: CASSHGLKTGDSYGYTF.

This clonotype came up many times. This sequence joins TRBV12-3 or TRBV12-4 and TRBJ2-2, with TRBD2 matching over 12 bases. This CDR3 spans 17 amino acids. The junction had 6 bases not matched to a gene; V was cut back by 4 bases and J by 3 bases. CDR3 sequence reads: CASSSRLAGADTGELFF. CDR3 sequence (DNA): TGTGCCAGCAGTTCCCGACTAGCGGGGGCCGACACCGGGGAGCTGTTTTTT.

This clonotype was recorded many times. The chain has TRBV5-1 and TRBJ2-1; 8 bases align to TRBD2. The J segment lost 0 bases and the V segment lost 4 bases, leaving 9 bases of the junction unmatched. Per the germline V gene, CDR1 is SGHRS and CDR2 is YFSETQ. The CDR3 runs 17 residues. Written as DNA, the CDR3 is TGCGCCAGCAGCCATGAGGGAGCGGGGGCCTCCTACAATGAGCAGTTCTTC. This codes for CASSHEGAGASYNEQFF.

This chain uses TRBV28 with TRBJ2-7; 7 nucleotides agree with TRBD1. From germline, CDR1 is MDHEN and CDR2 SYDVKM. V was pared by 8 bases and J by 6 bases, with 13 bases of the junction left unmatched. The CDR3 loop spans 14 amino acids. The CDR3 DNA sequence: TGTGCCAGCTTCTTAGATCGGGACAGCAGCGAGCAGTACTTC. This codes for CASFLDRDSSEQYF.

This clonotype was found many times. The chain recombines TRBV7-2 with TRBJ1-2, with D unclear. Germline assignment: CDR1 SGHTA and CDR2 FQGNSA. Trimming removed 1 base from V and 7 bases from J, with 7 bases in between. The CDR3 spans 12 residues. CDR3 DNA sequence: TGTGCCAGCAGCTTAGGGGTCTCTGGCTACACCTTC. It codes for CASSLGVSGYTF.

The rearrangement links TRBV5-1 to TRBJ1-1, with D hard to call. Germline CDR1 reads SGHRS; CDR2 reads YFSETQ. The CDR3 has 14 residues. V was cut by 4 bases and J by 5 bases, with 15 bases left in between. The chain's CDR3 is CASSLDVSRTEAFF. In nucleotides, the CDR3 is TGCGCCAGCAGCCTGGACGTGTCCAGAACTGAAGCTTTCTTT.